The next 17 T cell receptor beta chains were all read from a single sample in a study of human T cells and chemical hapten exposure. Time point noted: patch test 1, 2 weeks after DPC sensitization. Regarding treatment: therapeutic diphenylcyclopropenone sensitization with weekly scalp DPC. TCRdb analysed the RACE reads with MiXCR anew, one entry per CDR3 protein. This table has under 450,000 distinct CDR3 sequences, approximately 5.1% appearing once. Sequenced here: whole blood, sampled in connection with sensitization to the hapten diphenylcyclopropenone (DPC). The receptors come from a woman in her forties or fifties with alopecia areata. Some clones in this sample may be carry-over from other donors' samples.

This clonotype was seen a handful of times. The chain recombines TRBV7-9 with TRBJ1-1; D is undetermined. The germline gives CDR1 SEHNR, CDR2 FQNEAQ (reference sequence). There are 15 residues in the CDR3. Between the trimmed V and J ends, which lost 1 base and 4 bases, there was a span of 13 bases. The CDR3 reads CASSLVGDTGTEAFF. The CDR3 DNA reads TGTGCCAGCAGCTTAGTCGGGGATACGGGCACTGAAGCTTTCTTT. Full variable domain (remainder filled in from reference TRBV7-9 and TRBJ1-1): DTGVSQNPRHKITKRGQNVTFRCDPISEHNRLYWYRQTLGQGPEFLTYFQNEAQLEKSRLLSDRFSAERPKGSFSTLEIQRTEQGDSAMYLCASSLVGDTGTEAFFGQGTRLTVV.

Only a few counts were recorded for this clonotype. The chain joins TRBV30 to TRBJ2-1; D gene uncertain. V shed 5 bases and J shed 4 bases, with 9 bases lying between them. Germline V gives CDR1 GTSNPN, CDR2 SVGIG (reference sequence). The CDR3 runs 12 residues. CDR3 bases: TGTGCCTGGTCTAGATCGTACAATGAGCAGTTCTTC. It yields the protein CAWSRSYNEQFF.

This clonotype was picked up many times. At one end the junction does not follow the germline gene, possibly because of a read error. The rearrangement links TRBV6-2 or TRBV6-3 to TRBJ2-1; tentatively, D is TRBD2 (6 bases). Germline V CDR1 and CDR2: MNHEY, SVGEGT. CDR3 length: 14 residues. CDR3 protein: CASSHSGRLDEQFF. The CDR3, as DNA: TGTGCCAGCAGTCACTCTGGGAGGTTGGATGAGCAGTTCTTC.

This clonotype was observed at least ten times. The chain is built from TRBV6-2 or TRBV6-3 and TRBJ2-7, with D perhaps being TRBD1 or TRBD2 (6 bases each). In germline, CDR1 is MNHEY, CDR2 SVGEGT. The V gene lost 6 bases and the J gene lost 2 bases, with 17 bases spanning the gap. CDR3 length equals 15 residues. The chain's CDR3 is CASSRRGTLTYEQYF. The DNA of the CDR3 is TGTGCCAGCAGCCGGAGGGGGACACTTACCTACGAGCAGTACTTC.

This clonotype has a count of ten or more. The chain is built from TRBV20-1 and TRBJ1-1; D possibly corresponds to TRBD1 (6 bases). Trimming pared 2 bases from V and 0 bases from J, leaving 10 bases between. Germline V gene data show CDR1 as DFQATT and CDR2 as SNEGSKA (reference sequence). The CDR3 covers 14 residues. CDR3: CSARPGAMNTEAFF. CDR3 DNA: TGCAGTGCTAGACCGGGGGCCATGAACACTGAAGCTTTCTTT.

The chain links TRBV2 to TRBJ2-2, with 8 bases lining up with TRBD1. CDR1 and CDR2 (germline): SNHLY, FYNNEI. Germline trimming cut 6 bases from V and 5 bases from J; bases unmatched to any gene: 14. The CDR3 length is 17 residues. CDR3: CASSQPRTGTATGELFF. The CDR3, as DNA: TGTGCCAGCAGCCAGCCCCGGACAGGGACGGCGACCGGGGAGCTGTTTTTT.

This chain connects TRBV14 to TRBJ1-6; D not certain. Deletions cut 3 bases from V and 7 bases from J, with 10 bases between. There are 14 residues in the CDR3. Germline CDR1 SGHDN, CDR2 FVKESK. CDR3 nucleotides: TGTGCCAGCAGCCAGACTCCCCGGAATTCACCCCTCCACTTT. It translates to CASSQTPRNSPLHF.

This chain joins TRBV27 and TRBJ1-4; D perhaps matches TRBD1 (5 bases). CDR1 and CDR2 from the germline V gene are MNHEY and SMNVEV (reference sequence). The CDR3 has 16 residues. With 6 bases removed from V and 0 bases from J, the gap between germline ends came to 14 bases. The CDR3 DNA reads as TGTGCCAGCAGGTACTTTAGGGGCGCAACTAATGAAAAACTGTTTTTT. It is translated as CASRYFRGATNEKLFF.

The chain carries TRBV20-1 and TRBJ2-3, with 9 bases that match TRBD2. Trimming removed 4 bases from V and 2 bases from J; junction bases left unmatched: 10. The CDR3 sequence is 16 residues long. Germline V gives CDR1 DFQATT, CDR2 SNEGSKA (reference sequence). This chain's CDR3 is CSATPSGTGYTDTQYF. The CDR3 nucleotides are TGCAGTGCTACCCCTAGCGGGACCGGGTACACAGATACGCAGTATTTT.

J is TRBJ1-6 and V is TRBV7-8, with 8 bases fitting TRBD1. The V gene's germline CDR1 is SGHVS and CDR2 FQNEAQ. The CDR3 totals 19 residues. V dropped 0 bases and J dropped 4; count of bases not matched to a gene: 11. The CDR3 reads CASSLAGTGLAVYNSPLHF. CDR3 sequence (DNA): TGTGCCAGCAGCTTAGCAGGGACAGGTCTGGCAGTGTATAATTCACCCCTCCACTTT.

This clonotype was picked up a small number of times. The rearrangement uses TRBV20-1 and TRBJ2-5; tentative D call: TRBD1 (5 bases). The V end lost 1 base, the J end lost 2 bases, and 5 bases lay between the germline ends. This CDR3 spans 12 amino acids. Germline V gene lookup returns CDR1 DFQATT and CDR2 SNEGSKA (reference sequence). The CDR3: CSARGQQETQYF. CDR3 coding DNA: TGCAGTGCTAGAGGACAGCAAGAGACCCAGTACTTC.

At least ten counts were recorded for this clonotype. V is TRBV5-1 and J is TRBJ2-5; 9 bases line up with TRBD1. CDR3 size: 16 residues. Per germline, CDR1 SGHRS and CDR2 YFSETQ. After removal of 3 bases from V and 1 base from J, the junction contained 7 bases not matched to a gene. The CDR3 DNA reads TGCGCCAGCAGCTCGAGGGACAGGGTGATCCAAGAGACCCAGTACTTC. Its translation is CASSSRDRVIQETQYF.

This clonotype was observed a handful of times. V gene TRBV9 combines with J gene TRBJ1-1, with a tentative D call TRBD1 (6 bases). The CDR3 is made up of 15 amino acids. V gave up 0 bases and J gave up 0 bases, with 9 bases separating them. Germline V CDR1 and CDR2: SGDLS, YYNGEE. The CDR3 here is CASSVDGTLNTEAFF. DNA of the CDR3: TGTGCCAGCAGCGTAGACGGGACACTGAACACTGAAGCTTTCTTT.

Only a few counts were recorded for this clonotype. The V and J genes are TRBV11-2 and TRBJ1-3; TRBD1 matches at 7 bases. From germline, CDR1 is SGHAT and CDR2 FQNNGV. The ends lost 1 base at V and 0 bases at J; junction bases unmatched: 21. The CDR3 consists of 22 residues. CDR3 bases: TGTGCCAGCAGCTTAGTTCCCAAAACCTATGGACAGGCTGATCCCTCTGGAAACACCATATATTTT. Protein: CASSLVPKTYGQADPSGNTIYF.

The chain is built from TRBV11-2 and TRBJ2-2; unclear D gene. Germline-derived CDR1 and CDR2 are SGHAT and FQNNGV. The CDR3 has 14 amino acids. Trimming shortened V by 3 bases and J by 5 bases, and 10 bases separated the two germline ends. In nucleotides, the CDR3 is TGTGCCAGCAGCTTTGGGCCTACAACCGGGGAGCTGTTTTTT. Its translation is CASSFGPTTGELFF.

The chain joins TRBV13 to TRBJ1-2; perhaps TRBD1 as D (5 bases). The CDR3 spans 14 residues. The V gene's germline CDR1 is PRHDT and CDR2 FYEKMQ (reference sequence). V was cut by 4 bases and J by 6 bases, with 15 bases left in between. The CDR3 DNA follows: TGTGCCAGCAGCTCCCTGCCGGGAGGGGATGGCTACACCTTC. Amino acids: CASSSLPGGDGYTF.

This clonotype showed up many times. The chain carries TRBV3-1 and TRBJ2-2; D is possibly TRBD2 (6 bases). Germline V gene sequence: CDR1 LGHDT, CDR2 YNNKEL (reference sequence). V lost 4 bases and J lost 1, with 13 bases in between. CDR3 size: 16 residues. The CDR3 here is CASSPAAGKNTGELFF. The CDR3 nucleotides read TGTGCCAGCAGCCCCGCGGCGGGGAAGAACACCGGGGAGCTGTTTTTT.